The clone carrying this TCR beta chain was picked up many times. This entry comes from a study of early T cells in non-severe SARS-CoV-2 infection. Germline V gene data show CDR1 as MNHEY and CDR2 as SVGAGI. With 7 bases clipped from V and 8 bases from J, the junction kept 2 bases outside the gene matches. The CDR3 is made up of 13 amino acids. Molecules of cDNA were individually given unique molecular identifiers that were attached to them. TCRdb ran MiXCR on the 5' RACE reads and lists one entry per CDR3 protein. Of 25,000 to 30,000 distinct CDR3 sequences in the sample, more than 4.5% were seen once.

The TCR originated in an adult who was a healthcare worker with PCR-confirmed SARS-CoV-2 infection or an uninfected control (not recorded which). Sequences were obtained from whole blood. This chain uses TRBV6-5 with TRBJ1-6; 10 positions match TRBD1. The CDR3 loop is CASTGQGDSPLHF. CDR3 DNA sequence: TGTGCCAGCACTGGACAGGGGGATTCACCCCTCCACTTT.